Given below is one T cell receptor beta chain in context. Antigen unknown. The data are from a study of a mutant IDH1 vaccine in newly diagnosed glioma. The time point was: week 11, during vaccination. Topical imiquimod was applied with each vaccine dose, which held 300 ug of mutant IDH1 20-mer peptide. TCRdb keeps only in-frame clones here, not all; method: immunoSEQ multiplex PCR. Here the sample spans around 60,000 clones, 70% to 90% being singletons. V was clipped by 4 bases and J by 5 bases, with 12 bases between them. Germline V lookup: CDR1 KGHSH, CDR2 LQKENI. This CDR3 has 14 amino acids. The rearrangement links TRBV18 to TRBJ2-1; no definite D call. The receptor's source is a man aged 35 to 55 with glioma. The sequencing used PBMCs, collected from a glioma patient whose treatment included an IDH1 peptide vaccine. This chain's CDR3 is CASSLQESHNEQFF. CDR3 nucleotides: TGTGCCAGCTCACTCCAGGAATCCCACAATGAGCAGTTCTTC.